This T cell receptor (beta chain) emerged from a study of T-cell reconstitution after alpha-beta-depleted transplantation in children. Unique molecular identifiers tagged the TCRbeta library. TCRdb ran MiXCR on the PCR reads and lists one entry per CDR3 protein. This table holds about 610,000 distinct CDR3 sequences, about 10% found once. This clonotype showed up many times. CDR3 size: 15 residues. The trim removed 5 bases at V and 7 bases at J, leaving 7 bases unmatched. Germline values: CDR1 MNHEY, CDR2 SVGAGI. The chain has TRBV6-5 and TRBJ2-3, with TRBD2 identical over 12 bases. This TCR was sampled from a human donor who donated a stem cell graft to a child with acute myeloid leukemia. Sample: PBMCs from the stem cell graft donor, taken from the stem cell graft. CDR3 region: CASSRRTSGMNTQYF. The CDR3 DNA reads TGTGCCAGCAGTCGTAGGACTAGCGGGATGAATACGCAGTATTTT.